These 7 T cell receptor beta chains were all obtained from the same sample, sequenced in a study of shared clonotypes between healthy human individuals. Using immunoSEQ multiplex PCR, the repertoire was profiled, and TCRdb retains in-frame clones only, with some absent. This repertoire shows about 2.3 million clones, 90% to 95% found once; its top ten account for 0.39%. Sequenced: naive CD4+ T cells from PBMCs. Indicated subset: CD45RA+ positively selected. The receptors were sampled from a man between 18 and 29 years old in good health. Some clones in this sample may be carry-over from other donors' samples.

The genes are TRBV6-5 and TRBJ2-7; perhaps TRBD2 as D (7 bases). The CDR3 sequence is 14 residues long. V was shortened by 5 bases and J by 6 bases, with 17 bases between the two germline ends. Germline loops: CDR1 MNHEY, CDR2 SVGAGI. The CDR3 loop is CASSPGTSGGEQYF. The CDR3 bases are TGTGCCAGCAGTCCTGGGACATCGGGGGGCGAGCAGTACTTC.

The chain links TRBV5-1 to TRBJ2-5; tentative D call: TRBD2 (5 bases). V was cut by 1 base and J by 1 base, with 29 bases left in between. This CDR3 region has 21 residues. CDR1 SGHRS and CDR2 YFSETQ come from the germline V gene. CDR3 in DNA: TGCGCCAGCAGCTTGATCACCAACCTGTTCATACGGGCGGGCACCCAAGAGACCCAGTACTTC. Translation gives CASSLITNLFIRAGTQETQYF.

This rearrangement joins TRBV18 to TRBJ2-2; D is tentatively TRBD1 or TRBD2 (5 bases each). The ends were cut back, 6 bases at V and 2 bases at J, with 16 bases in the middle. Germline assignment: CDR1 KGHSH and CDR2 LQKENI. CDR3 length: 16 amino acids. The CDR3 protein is CASSKVGADNTGELFF. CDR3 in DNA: TGTGCCAGCTCTAAGGTCGGGGCAGATAACACCGGGGAGCTGTTTTTT.

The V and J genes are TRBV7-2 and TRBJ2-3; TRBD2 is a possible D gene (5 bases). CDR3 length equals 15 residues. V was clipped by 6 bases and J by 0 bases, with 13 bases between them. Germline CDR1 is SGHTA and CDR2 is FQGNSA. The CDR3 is CASRGGGPSTDTQYF. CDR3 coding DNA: TGTGCCAGCAGAGGTGGCGGGCCCAGCACAGATACGCAGTATTTT.

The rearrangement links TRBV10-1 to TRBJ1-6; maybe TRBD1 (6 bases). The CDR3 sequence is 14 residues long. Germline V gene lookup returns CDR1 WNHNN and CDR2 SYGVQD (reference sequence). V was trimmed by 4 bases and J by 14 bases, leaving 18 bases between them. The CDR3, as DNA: TGCGCCAGCAGTGGGAGGACAGCCGGGCCGACCCTCCACTTT. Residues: CASSGRTAGPTLHF.

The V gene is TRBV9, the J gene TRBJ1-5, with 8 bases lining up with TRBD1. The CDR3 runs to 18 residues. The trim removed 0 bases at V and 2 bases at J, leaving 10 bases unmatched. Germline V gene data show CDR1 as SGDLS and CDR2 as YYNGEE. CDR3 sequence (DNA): TGTGCCAGCAGCGTAGTAATTTGGACAGGGCGAGGCAATCAGCCCCAGCATTTT. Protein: CASSVVIWTGRGNQPQHF.

In DNA, the CDR3 is TGTGCCAGCAGTTTATCAGGGGCCGGCCCCGGGGAGCTGTTTTTT. Translation: CASSLSGAGPGELFF. The chain uses TRBV27 and TRBJ2-2, with D maybe TRBD1 (5 bases). This CDR3 is built from 15 residues. Per germline, CDR1 MNHEY and CDR2 SMNVEV (reference sequence). The V gene lost 0 bases and the J gene lost 6 bases, with 11 bases spanning the gap.